This T cell receptor (beta chain) stems from a study of brain metastases from non-small cell lung cancer. The assay was immunoSEQ multiplex PCR, and TCRdb's table has in-frame clones only and misses some. The table includes about 7,400 clones, about 82% detected once. Study results and caveats: Expanded T-cell clones appeared in 55% to 75% of brain metastases over primaries. Brain metastases had lower T-cell infiltration than primary tumors. Metastases had sparse T cells but largely shared repertoires with primaries.

The V gene lost 4 bases and the J gene lost 7 bases, with 14 bases spanning the gap. Germline values: CDR1 SGHVS, CDR2 FQNEAQ. The CDR3 has 13 amino acids. As for this clone: What it recognizes is unknown.

This chain connects TRBV7-8 to TRBJ2-7, with D unclear. Sequenced sample: primary lung tumor tissue. The source of this sequence is a donor at least 40 years old with non-small cell lung cancer. CDR3 amino acids: CASSSPYLEEQYF. CDR3 DNA: TGTGCCAGCAGCTCCCCTTATTTAGAAGAGCAGTACTTC.